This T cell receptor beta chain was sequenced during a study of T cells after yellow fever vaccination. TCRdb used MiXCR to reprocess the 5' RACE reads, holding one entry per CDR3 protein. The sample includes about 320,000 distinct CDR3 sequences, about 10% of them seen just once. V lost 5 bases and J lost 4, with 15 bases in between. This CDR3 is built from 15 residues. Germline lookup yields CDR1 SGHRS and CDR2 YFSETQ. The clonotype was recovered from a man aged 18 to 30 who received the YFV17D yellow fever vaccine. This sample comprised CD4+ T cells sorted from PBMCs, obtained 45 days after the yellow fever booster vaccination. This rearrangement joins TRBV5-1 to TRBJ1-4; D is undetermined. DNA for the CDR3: TGCGCCAGCAGAAGGAGTGCAGACCTTAATGAAAAACTGTTTTTT. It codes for CASRRSADLNEKLFF.